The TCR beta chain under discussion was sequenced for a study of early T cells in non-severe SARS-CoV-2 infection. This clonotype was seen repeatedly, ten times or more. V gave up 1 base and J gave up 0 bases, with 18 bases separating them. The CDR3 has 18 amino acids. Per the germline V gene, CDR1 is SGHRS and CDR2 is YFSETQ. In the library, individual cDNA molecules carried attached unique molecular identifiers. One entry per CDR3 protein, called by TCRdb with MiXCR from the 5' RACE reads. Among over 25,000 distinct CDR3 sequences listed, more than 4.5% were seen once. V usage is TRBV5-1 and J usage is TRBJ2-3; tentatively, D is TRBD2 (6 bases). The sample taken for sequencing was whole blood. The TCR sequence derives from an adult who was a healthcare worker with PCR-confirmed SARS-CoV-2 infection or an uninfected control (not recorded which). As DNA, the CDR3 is TGCGCCAGCAGCTTGAAAGGAATATCGGGAGAGAGCACAGATACGCAGTATTTT. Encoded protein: CASSLKGISGESTDTQYF.